These 30 T cell receptor beta chains came from one sample sequenced in a study of vaccination and CD4 T cells after COVID-19 (dated by TCRdb to the early 2020s). The treatment or condition label, as the study defines it: roughly 10-day PBMC culture with coronavirus spike peptide pools or control peptides (ViraFEST assay). Their antigens remain unidentified. Receptor libraries were prepared by PCR. For sequencing, an Illumina iSeq 100 was employed. DNA from cultured CD4+ T cells underwent TCR sequencing with the Oncomine TCR Beta short-read assay at the Johns Hopkins FTIC core. The public reads were quality trimmed at Q25 with fastp and then assembled into clones with MiXCR by TCRdb, keeping productive beta chains. Rows are unified per CDR3 protein, each entry keeping the most common DNA and genes. The sample table records 14,000 to 15,000 distinct CDR3 sequences; around 56% of these occur just once. Together, the top ten hold about an eighth of the sample.

What was sequenced was CD4+ T cells from blood, cultured in vitro. Receptors were obtained from a human donor who had recovered from COVID-19.

V and J are TRBV29-1 and TRBJ2-7, with 8 bases lining up with TRBD1. With 5 bases clipped from V and 1 base from J, the junction kept 7 bases outside the gene matches. The CDR3 has 14 residues. Germline loops: CDR1 SQVTM, CDR2 ANQGSEA. The CDR3 DNA sequence: TGCAGCGTTTTAACGACAGGGGTTTCCTACGAGCAGTACTTC. Amino acids: CSVLTTGVSYEQYF.

In this sample, this clonotype turned up a few times. The CDR3 sequence is CATSDYRTNYGYTF. In DNA form, the CDR3 reads TGTGCCACCAGTGATTATAGGACTAACTATGGCTACACCTTC. V usage is TRBV24-1 and J usage is TRBJ1-2; D is undetermined. The length of the CDR3 is 14 residues. In germline, CDR1 is KGHDR, CDR2 SFDVKD. Trimming took 2 bases from V and 0 from J, leaving 6 bases between them.

This chain joins TRBV2 and TRBJ2-3; D not resolved. The CDR3 sequence is 14 residues long. CDR1 and CDR2 from the germline V gene are SNHLY and FYNNEI. With 4 bases removed from V and 2 bases from J, the gap between germline ends came to 10 bases. CDR3 in amino acids: CASSGRSYTDTQYF. The CDR3 bases are TGTGCCAGCAGTGGTCGCAGCTACACAGATACGCAGTATTTT.

The chain has TRBV20-1 and TRBJ2-3; possibly TRBD2 for D (5 bases). The germline V gene has CDR1 DFQATT and CDR2 SNEGSKA (reference sequence). The length of the CDR3 is 13 residues. The V end lost 6 bases, the J end lost 5 bases, and 15 bases lay between the germline ends. The CDR3 nucleotides are TGCAGTGCCAGACTACTAGTGGGAGATACGCAGTATTTT. Its protein is CSARLLVGDTQYF.

V is TRBV4-3 and J is TRBJ1-5; 8 bases map to TRBD1. There are 14 residues in the CDR3. Germline trimming cut 9 bases from V and 5 bases from J; bases unmatched to any gene: 9. Germline V gene data show CDR1 as LGHNA and CDR2 as YSLEER. CDR3 loop: CASLRTGIDQPQHF. The CDR3 DNA follows: TGCGCCAGTCTACGGACAGGGATAGATCAGCCCCAGCATTTT.

The rearrangement uses TRBV20-1 and TRBJ1-1; a weak D match, TRBD1 (5 bases). V shed 2 bases and J shed 1 base, with 11 bases lying between them. CDR3 size: 14 residues. Germline V gene lookup returns CDR1 DFQATT and CDR2 SNEGSKA (reference sequence). The CDR3: CSARPRDGNTEAFF. For the CDR3, the DNA is TGCAGTGCTAGACCCAGGGACGGGAACACTGAAGCTTTCTTT.

The chain recombines TRBV20-1 with TRBJ2-7; TRBD2 matches at 11 bases. The CDR3 has 15 residues. V lost 4 bases to trimming and J lost 3 bases; unmatched junction nucleotides: 8. CDR1 is DFQATT and CDR2 is SNEGSKA in the germline V gene (reference sequence). DNA for the CDR3: TGCAGTGCTACCACCGGACTAGCGGGCTTCTACGAGCAGTACTTC. Translated: CSATTGLAGFYEQYF.

This sequence joins TRBV2 and TRBJ1-5, with D tentatively TRBD1 (6 bases). The V end was cut by 3 bases, the J end by 6 bases, with 12 bases between. CDR1 SNHLY and CDR2 FYNNEI come from the germline V gene. The CDR3 spans 14 residues. The CDR3 DNA is TGTGCCAGCAGTGATTGGACAGAATCTCAGCCCCAGCATTTT. Its translation is CASSDWTESQPQHF.

In DNA form, the CDR3 reads TGTGCCAGCAGCTTAACGGTGGGCACCGGGGAGCTGTTTTTT. Residues: CASSLTVGTGELFF. This sequence joins TRBV7-8 and TRBJ2-2, with unresolved D. V was cut by 2 bases and J by 4 bases, with 8 bases left in between. Per germline, CDR1 SGHVS and CDR2 FQNEAQ. The CDR3 contains 14 residues. The entire variable domain, with the rest obtained from reference TRBV7-8 and TRBJ2-2, is as follows: GAGVSQSPRYKVAKRGQDVALRCDPISGHVSLFWYQQALGQGPEFLTYFQNEAQLDKSGLPSDRFFAERPEGSVSTLKIQRTQQEDSAVYLCASSLTVGTGELFFGEGSRLTVL.

The chain uses TRBV20-1 and TRBJ1-5; D possibly corresponds to TRBD1 (5 bases). Trimming stripped 6 bases from V and 2 bases from J, with 26 bases between. The CDR3 is 18 amino acids. Germline lookup yields CDR1 DFQATT and CDR2 SNEGSKA (reference sequence). Here the CDR3 reads CSAVSAPGPRTRNQPQHF. The CDR3 coding sequence is TGCAGTGCCGTATCTGCACCGGGACCCCGGACCCGCAATCAGCCCCAGCATTTT.

J is TRBJ2-5 and V is TRBV19, with D possibly matching TRBD2 (6 bases). The CDR3 is made up of 14 amino acids. The germline V gene has CDR1 LNHDA and CDR2 SQIVND (reference sequence). Trimming cost V 6 bases and J 4 bases, with 15 bases left between them. The DNA of the CDR3 is TGTGCCAGTAGCGGGAGAAGGTTTGGAGAGACCCAGTACTTC. This codes for CASSGRRFGETQYF.

This clonotype is classed as medium-sized (0.01 to 0.1%). This chain links TRBV6-1 with TRBJ1-5; D is unclear. Germline CDR1 MNHNS, CDR2 SASEGT. Deletions cut 9 bases from V and 3 bases from J, with 15 bases between. The CDR3 is 14 amino acids. The CDR3 region is CASTSSGNNQPQHF. In DNA form, the CDR3 reads TGTGCCAGTACTTCATCGGGGAACAATCAGCCCCAGCATTTT.

This clonotype turned up a few times. V and J are TRBV20-1 and TRBJ2-3; TRBD1 is a possible D gene (6 bases). CDR1 and CDR2 from the germline V gene are DFQATT and SNEGSKA (reference sequence). V dropped 2 bases and J dropped 6 bases, with 18 bases sitting between them. CDR3 size: 15 residues. The CDR3 spells CSARRPAGVADTQYF. The CDR3 DNA sequence: TGCAGTGCTAGACGCCCGGCAGGGGTGGCGGATACGCAGTATTTT.

The rearrangement joins TRBV10-3 to TRBJ2-7; D possibly matches TRBD1 or TRBD2 (5 bases each). Germline V gene data show CDR1 as ENHRY and CDR2 as SYGVKD. The CDR3 extends over 15 amino acids. Trimming cost V 3 bases and J 1 base, with 13 bases left between them. The CDR3 nucleotides are TGTGCCATCAGTGATACGGGACGCGGGTCCTACGAGCAGTACTTC. This translates into CAISDTGRGSYEQYF.

This sequence joins TRBV20-1 and TRBJ2-5; TRBD1 matches 7 bases. The germline V gene encodes CDR1 DFQATT and CDR2 SNEGSKA (reference sequence). The V and J ends lost 4 bases and 2 bases, in that order; junction bases with no gene match: 10. This CDR3 has 15 residues. CDR3 sequence (DNA): TGCAGTGCTATGGACCACAGGGGTTTACAAGAGACCCAGTACTTC. Protein: CSAMDHRGLQETQYF.

The chain recombines TRBV20-1 with TRBJ2-5; D may be TRBD1 or TRBD2 (5 bases each). The CDR3 spans 14 residues. Germline CDR1 is DFQATT and CDR2 is SNEGSKA (reference sequence). Trimming pared 5 bases from V and 2 bases from J, leaving 15 bases between. The CDR3 here is CSAEERGVQETQYF. The CDR3 nucleotides read TGCAGTGCTGAGGAGAGGGGAGTTCAAGAGACCCAGTACTTC.

This clonotype was detected only a few times. The genes are TRBV20-1 and TRBJ1-1, with 7 positions matching TRBD1. The CDR3 is 15 residues long. Germline CDR1 DFQATT, CDR2 SNEGSKA (reference sequence). V lost 0 bases, J lost 1 base, and 5 bases stayed unmatched. The CDR3 region is CSARDPTGPNTEAFF. The DNA for the CDR3 is TGCAGTGCTAGAGATCCGACAGGGCCGAACACTGAAGCTTTCTTT.

This clonotype was observed a handful of times. This chain connects TRBV7-6 to TRBJ2-2; D remains unclear. The CDR3 extends over 15 amino acids. The germline V gene encodes CDR1 SGHVS and CDR2 FNYEAQ. V lost 2 bases and J 0 bases, leaving 7 bases between the germline ends. CDR3 sequence (DNA): TGTGCCAGCAGCTTACAGCGTACGAACACCGGGGAGCTGTTTTTT. Amino acids: CASSLQRTNTGELFF.

The chain recombines TRBV15 with TRBJ1-2, with D perhaps TRBD1 (5 bases). The CDR3 spans 16 residues. V lost 4 bases and J lost 4, with 19 bases in between. The germline V gene has CDR1 LNHNV and CDR2 YYDKDF (reference sequence). The CDR3 sequence is CATSTAVTTDRYGYTF. For the CDR3, the DNA is TGTGCCACCAGCACGGCGGTTACGACAGACCGCTATGGCTACACCTTC.

The rearrangement links TRBV7-9 to TRBJ2-2, with D uncertain. This CDR3 region has 13 residues. CDR1 and CDR2 from the germline V gene are SEHNR and FQNEAQ (reference sequence). V lost 5 bases to trimming and J lost 6 bases, with 10 bases between them. CDR3: CASSPSGAGELFF. CDR3 DNA: TGTGCCAGCAGCCCATCGGGCGCCGGGGAGCTGTTTTTT.

There are a few counts of this clonotype. The chain joins TRBV20-1 to TRBJ1-5; no definite D call. The length of the CDR3 is 13 residues. The germline gives CDR1 DFQATT, CDR2 SNEGSKA (reference sequence). V was clipped by 0 bases and J by 0 bases, with 3 bases between them. The CDR3 protein is CSAREFSNQPQHF. The CDR3 nucleotides read TGCAGTGCTAGAGAATTTAGCAATCAGCCCCAGCATTTT.

The CDR3 DNA follows: TGTGCCACCAGTGATCAACTAGCGGGAGAGTACAATGAGCAGTTCTTC. This gives the protein CATSDQLAGEYNEQFF. The V call is TRBV24-1, the J call TRBJ2-1; TRBD2 agrees at 11 bases. The trim removed 3 bases at V and 4 bases at J, leaving 4 bases unmatched. The CDR3 length is 16 residues. CDR1 and CDR2 (germline): KGHDR, SFDVKD.

By share, this clonotype ranks as medium-sized (0.01 to 0.1%). V is TRBV4-1 and J is TRBJ2-5, with D possibly TRBD2 on 6 matching bases. Looked up from germline, CDR1 is MGHRA and CDR2 is YSYEKL. With 3 bases removed from V and 5 bases from J, the gap between germline ends came to 10 bases. The length of the CDR3 is 13 residues. The CDR3 bases are TGCGCCAGCAGCCAGGCCGGGAGCGAGACCCAGTACTTC. As protein: CASSQAGSETQYF.

The chain links TRBV30 to TRBJ2-5; D might be TRBD2 (6 bases). The CDR3 runs to 14 residues. Germline V gives CDR1 GTSNPN, CDR2 SVGIG (reference sequence). The ends were cut back, 6 bases at V and 5 bases at J, with 19 bases in the middle. The CDR3 nucleotides read TGTGCCTGTAGGGCGCGGGGCGGTTGGGAGACCCAGTACTTC. It translates to CACRARGGWETQYF.

This clonotype showed up just a few times. The V gene is TRBV7-2, the J gene TRBJ2-7; 9 bases are shared with TRBD2. This CDR3 comprises 14 residues. Trimming at V came to 5 bases and at J to 3 bases, leaving 5 bases not matched to a gene. CDR1 and CDR2 from the germline V gene are SGHTA and FQGNSA. CDR3 sequence: CASSPSSGGYEQYF. CDR3 nucleotide sequence: TGTGCCAGCAGCCCGAGTAGCGGGGGCTACGAGCAGTACTTC.

The chain recombines TRBV19 with TRBJ2-7, with 10 positions matching TRBD2. With V trimmed by 5 bases and J by 3 bases, 7 bases remained unmatched. The CDR3 has 15 amino acids. The germline gives CDR1 LNHDA, CDR2 SQIVND (reference sequence). The DNA for the CDR3 is TGTGCCAGTAGTGTCGGACTAGCGGAGGTCTACGAGCAGTACTTC. Encoded protein: CASSVGLAEVYEQYF.

The rearrangement joins TRBV7-9 to TRBJ2-7; TRBD2 agrees at 9 bases. The V and J ends lost 1 base and 5 bases, in that order; junction bases with no gene match: 21. Germline V lookup: CDR1 SEHNR, CDR2 FQNEAQ (reference sequence). CDR3 length equals 20 residues. Here the CDR3 DNA reads TGTGCCAGCAGCTTAGTATATTTGGGGACTAGCATTGGGGGATCGGACGAGCAGTACTTC. Translating gives CASSLVYLGTSIGGSDEQYF.

The chain is built from TRBV19 and TRBJ2-4; a possible D gene is TRBD1 (6 bases). With 3 bases removed from V and 0 bases from J, the gap between germline ends came to 24 bases. CDR1 is LNHDA and CDR2 is SQIVND in the germline V gene (reference sequence). The CDR3 runs 20 residues. The CDR3 spells CASSMGLWQGSPLAKNIQYF. The CDR3 DNA reads TGTGCCAGTAGTATGGGTCTCTGGCAGGGGTCCCCTCTAGCCAAAAACATTCAGTACTTC. The whole variable domain, filled in from reference TRBV19 and TRBJ2-4, reads DGGITQSPKYLFRKEGQNVTLSCEQNLNHDAMYWYRQDPGQGLRLIYYSQIVNDFQKGDIAEGYSVSREKKESFPLTVTSAQKNPTAFYLCASSMGLWQGSPLAKNIQYFGAGTRLSVL.

This rearrangement joins TRBV5-1 to TRBJ2-3, with 8 bases fitting TRBD1. The CDR3 consists of 19 residues. Germline trimming cut 3 bases from V and 0 bases from J; bases unmatched to any gene: 15. CDR1 is SGHRS, CDR2 YFSETQ, per germline. The CDR3 spells CASSYLLGRGRESTDTQYF. DNA for the CDR3: TGCGCCAGCAGCTACCTTTTGGGCAGGGGGCGGGAAAGCACAGATACGCAGTATTTT.

This rearrangement joins TRBV15 to TRBJ2-7, with D perhaps matching TRBD1 (6 bases). The CDR3 spans 14 residues. Germline loops: CDR1 LNHNV, CDR2 YYDKDF (reference sequence). V lost 8 bases, J lost 6 bases, and 20 bases lay in between. CDR3 region: CATRPGSGVFEQYF. The CDR3 DNA sequence: TGTGCCACCCGACCAGGGTCAGGGGTATTCGAGCAGTACTTC.